This T cell receptor beta chain was obtained from a study of cytomegalovirus exposure and HLA in healthy donors. General study findings and limits: Cytomegalovirus status was reportedly diagnosed by the classifier with high specificity and sensitivity. Overall, around 150 TCR beta chains were annotated as cytomegalovirus-associated.

Turning to this clone: Antigen specificity is unknown.

Donors were drawn from the approximately 110-subject validation cohort, separate from the approximately 620-subject first cohort. The assay was immunoSEQ multiplex PCR, and TCRdb's table has in-frame clones only and misses some. This sample has 70,000 to 80,000 clones; roughly 94% occur once, and the top ten carry more than 3%. Trimming at V came to 3 bases and at J to 1 base, leaving 4 bases not matched to a gene. Per germline, CDR1 MNHEY and CDR2 SMNVEV (reference sequence). This CDR3 is built from 16 residues. The chain employs TRBV27 and TRBJ1-5, with 9 bases lining up with TRBD1. Specimen: PBMCs. This sequence originates from a woman under 30 in good health and CMV-seropositive. CDR3 nucleotides: TGTGCCAGCAGTTTTACAGGGGGCGCAAGCAATCAGCCCCAGCATTTT. As protein: CASSFTGGASNQPQHF.